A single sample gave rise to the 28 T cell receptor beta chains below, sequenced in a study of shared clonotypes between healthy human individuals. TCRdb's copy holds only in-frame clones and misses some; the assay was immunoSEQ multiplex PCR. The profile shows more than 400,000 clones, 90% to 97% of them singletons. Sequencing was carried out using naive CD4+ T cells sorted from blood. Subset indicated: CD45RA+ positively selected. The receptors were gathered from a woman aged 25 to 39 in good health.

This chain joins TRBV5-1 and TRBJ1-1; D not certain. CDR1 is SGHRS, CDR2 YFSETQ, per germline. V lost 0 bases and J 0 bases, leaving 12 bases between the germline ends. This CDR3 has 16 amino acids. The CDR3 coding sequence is TGCGCCAGCAGCTTGGCTCTGACGCCGATGAACACTGAAGCTTTCTTT. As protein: CASSLALTPMNTEAFF.

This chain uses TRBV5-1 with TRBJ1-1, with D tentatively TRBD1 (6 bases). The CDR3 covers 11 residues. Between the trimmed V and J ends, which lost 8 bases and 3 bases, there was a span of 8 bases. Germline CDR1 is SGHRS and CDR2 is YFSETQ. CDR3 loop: CASRGDTEAFF. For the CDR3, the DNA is TGCGCCAGTAGGGGGGACACTGAAGCTTTCTTT.

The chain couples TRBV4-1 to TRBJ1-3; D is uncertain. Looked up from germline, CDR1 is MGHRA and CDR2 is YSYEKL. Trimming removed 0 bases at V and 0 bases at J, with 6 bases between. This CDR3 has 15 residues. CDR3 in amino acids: CASSQEVFSGNTIYF. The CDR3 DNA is TGCGCCAGCAGCCAAGAGGTCTTCTCTGGAAACACCATATATTTT.

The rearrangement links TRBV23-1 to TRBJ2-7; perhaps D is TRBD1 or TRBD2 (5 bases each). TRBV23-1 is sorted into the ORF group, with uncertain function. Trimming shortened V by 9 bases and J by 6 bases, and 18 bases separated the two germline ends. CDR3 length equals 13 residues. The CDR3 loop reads CASSRDLLCEQYF. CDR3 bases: TGCGCCAGTTCCAGGGACCTCCTTTGCGAGCAGTACTTC.

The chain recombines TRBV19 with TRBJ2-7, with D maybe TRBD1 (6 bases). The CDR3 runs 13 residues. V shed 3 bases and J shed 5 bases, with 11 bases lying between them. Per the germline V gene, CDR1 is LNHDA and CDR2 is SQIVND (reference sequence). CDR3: CASSITRDNEQYF. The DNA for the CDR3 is TGTGCCAGTAGTATTACTAGGGACAACGAGCAGTACTTC. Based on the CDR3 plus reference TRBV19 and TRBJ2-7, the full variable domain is DGGITQSPKYLFRKEGQNVTLSCEQNLNHDAMYWYRQDPGQGLRLIYYSQIVNDFQKGDIAEGYSVSREKKESFPLTVTSAQKNPTAFYLCASSITRDNEQYFGPGTRLTVT.

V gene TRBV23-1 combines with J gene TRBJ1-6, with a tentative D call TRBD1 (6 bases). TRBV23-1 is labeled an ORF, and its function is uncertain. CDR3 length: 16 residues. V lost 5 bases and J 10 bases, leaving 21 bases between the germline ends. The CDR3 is CASSTRGKSFRSPLHF. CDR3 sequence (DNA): TGCGCCAGCAGTACCAGGGGTAAATCGTTTAGGTCACCCCTCCACTTT.

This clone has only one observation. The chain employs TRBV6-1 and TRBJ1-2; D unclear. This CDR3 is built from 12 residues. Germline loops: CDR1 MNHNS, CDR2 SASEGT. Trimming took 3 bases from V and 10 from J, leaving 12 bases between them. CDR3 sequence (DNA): TGTGCCAGCAGTGATGCCCTGCGTCTCTACACCTTC. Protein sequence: CASSDALRLYTF.

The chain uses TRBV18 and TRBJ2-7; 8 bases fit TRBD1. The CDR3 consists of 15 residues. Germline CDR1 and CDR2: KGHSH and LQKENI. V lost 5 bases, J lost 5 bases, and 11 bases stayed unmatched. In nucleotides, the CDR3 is TGTGCCAGCTCATCGTCGTCAGACAGGGGCCACGAGCAGTACTTC. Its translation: CASSSSSDRGHEQYF.

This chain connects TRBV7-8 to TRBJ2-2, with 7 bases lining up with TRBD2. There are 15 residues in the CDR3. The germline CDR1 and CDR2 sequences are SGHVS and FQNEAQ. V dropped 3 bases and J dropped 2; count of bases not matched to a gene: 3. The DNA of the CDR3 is TGTGCCAGCAGCTTGGGGACTATTAACACCGGGGAGCTGTTTTTT. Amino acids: CASSLGTINTGELFF.

The CDR3 here is CASSGQGAANEKLFF. CDR3 sequence (DNA): TGTGCCAGTAGTGGACAGGGGGCGGCTAATGAAAAACTGTTTTTT. This chain connects TRBV19 to TRBJ1-4; 11 positions match TRBD1. This CDR3 is built from 15 residues. V lost 5 bases, J lost 3 bases, and 2 bases stayed unmatched. CDR1 is LNHDA and CDR2 is SQIVND in the germline V gene (reference sequence).

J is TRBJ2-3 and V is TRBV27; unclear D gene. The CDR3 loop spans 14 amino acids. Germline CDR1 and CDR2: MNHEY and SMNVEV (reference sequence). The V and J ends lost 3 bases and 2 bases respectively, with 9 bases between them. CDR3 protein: CASSLATATDTQYF. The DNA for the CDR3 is TGTGCCAGCAGTTTGGCAACAGCCACAGATACGCAGTATTTT.

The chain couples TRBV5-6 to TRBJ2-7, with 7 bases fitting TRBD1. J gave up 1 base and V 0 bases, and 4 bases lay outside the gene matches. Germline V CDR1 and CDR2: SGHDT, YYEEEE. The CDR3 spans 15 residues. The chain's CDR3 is CASSLGTGHSYEQYF. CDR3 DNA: TGTGCCAGCAGCTTGGGGACAGGTCATTCCTACGAGCAGTACTTC.

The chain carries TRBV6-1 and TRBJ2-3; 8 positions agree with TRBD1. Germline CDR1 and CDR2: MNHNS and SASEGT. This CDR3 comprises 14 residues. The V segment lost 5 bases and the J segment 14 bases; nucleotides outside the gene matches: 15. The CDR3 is CASSQAETGVPSYF. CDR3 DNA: TGTGCCAGCAGTCAGGCGGAGACAGGGGTCCCGTCGTATTTT.

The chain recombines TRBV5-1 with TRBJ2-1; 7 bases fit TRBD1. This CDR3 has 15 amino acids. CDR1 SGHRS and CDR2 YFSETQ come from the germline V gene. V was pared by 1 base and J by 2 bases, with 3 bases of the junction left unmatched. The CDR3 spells CASSLSTGTYNEQFF. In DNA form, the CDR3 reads TGCGCCAGCAGCTTGTCGACAGGGACCTACAATGAGCAGTTCTTC.

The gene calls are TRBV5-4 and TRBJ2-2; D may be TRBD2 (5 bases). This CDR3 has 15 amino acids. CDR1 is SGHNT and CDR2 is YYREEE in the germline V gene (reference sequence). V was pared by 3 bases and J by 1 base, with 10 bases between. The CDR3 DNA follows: TGTGCCAGCAGCTCCGGACTGGAGAACACCGGGGAGCTGTTTTTT. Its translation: CASSSGLENTGELFF.

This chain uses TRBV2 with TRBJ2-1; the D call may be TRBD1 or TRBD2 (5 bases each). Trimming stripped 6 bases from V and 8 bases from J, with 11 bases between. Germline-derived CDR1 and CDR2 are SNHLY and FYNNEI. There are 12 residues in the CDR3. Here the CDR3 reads CASRVSGHEQFF. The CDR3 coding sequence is TGTGCCAGCAGGGTGTCGGGGCATGAGCAGTTCTTC.

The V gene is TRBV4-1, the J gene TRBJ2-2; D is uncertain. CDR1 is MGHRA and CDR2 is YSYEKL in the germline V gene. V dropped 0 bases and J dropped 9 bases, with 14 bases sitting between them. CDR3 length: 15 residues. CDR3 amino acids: CASSQESSGNRELFF. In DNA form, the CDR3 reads TGCGCCAGCAGCCAAGAATCCTCAGGTAACCGGGAGCTGTTTTTT.

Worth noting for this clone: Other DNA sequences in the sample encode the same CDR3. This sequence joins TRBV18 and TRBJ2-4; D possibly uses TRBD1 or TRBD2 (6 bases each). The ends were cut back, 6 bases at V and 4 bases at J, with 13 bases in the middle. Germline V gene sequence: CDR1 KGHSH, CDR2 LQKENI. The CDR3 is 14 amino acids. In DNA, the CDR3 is TGTGCCAGCTCTCCCGGGGGCGAAAAAAACATTCAGTACTTC. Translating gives CASSPGGEKNIQYF.

CDR3 residues: CASSFKQGSYGYTF. CDR3 in DNA: TGCGCCAGCAGCTTTAAACAGGGATCCTATGGCTACACCTTC. The J gene is TRBJ1-2, the V gene TRBV5-1; the D gene is possibly TRBD1 (6 bases). This CDR3 spans 14 amino acids. CDR1 and CDR2 (germline): SGHRS, YFSETQ. V was pared by 2 bases and J by 4 bases, with 12 bases between.

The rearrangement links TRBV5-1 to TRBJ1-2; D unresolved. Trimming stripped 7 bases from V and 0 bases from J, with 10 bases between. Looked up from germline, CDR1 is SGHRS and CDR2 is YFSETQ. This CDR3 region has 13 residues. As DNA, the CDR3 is TGCGCCAGCCGGACGGATCCTAACTATGGCTACACCTTC. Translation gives CASRTDPNYGYTF.

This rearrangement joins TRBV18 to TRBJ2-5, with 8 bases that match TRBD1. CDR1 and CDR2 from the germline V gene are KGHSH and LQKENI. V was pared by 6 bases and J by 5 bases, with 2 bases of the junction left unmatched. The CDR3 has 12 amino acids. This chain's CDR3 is CASSRDRETQYF. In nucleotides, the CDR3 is TGTGCCAGCTCTCGGGACAGGGAGACCCAGTACTTC.

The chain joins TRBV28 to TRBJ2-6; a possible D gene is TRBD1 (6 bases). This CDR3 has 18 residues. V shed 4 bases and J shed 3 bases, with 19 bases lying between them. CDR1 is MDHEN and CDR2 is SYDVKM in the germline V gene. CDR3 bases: TGTGCCAGCAGTTATCTCTGGTACAGGGTAGGTGGGGCCAACGTCCTGACTTTC. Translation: CASSYLWYRVGGANVLTF.

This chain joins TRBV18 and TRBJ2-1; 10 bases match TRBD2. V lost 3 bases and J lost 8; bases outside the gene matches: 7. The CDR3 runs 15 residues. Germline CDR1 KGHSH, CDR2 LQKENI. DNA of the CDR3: TGTGCCAGCTCACCTCTTCTAGCGGGAGAGTATGAGCAGTTCTTC. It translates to CASSPLLAGEYEQFF.

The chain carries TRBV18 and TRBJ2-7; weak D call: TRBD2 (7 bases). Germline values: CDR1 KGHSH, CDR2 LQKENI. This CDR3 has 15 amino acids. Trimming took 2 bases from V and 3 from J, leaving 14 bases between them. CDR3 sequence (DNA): TGTGCCAGCTCACCAGAGAGGGGGGGGATCTACGAGCAGTACTTC. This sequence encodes CASSPERGGIYEQYF.

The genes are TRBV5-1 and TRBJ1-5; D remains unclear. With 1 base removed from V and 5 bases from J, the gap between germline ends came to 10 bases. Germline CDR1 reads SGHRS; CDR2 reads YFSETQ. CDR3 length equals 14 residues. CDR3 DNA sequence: TGCGCCAGCAGCTTGAATTGGGTAGATCAGCCCCAGCATTTT. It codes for CASSLNWVDQPQHF.

CDR3 bases: TGTGCCAGCAGTTCGGGACAGGGAGAAAAACTGTTTTTT. Protein product: CASSSGQGEKLFF. The chain employs TRBV28 and TRBJ1-4, with 9 bases identical to TRBD1. Germline assignment: CDR1 MDHEN and CDR2 SYDVKM. V lost 4 bases to trimming and J lost 8 bases; unmatched junction nucleotides: 2. The CDR3 runs 13 residues.

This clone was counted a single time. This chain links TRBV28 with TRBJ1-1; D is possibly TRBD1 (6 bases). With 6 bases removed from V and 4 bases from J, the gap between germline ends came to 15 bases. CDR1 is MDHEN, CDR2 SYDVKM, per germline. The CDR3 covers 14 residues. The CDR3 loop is CASSLQGRVTEAFF. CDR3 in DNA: TGTGCCAGCAGCCTCCAGGGGCGCGTCACTGAAGCTTTCTTT.

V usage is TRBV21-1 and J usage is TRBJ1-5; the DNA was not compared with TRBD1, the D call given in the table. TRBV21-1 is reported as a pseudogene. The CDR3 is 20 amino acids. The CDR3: CASSKGGLVGQLYSNQPQHF. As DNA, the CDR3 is TGTGCCAGCAGCAAAGGGGGGCTGGTCGGGCAACTTTATAGCAATCAGCCCCAGCATTTT.